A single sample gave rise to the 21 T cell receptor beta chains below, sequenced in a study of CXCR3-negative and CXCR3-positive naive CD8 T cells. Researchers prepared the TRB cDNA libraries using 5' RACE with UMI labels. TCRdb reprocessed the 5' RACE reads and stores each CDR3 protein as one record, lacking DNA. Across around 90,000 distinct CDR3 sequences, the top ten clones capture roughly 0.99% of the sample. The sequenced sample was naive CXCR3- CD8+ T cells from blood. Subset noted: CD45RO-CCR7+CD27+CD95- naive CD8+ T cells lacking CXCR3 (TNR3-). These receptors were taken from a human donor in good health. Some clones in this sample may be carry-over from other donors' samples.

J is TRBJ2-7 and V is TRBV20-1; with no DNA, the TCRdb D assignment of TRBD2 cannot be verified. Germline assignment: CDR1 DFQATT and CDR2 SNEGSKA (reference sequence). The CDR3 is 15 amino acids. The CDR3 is CSASVLAGGTYEQYF.

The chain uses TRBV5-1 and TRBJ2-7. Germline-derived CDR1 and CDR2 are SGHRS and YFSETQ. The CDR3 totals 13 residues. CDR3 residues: CASSLSEDYEQYF.

The CDR3 loop reads CASSLVLAVYNEQLF. The chain has TRBV5-1 and TRBJ2-1; with no DNA, the TCRdb D assignment of TRBD2 cannot be verified. The CDR3 is 15 amino acids. Germline V gene data show CDR1 as SGHRS and CDR2 as YFSETQ.

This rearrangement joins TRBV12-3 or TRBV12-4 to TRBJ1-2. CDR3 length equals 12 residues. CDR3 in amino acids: CASAGSSHGYTF.

The CDR3 here is CSATGTQYEQYF. The V gene is TRBV29-1, the J gene TRBJ2-7; TCRdb lists TRBD1, though no DNA is available to test this call. Germline assignment: CDR1 SQVTM and CDR2 ANQGSEA. CDR3 length: 12 residues.

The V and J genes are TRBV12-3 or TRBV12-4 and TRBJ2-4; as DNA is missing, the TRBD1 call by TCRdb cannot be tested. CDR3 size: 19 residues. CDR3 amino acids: CASSFDPSGDTLAKNIQYF.

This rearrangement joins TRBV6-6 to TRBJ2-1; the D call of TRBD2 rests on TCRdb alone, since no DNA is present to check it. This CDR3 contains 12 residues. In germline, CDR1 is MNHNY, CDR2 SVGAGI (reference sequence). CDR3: CASTVSGNEQFF.

CDR3 sequence reads: CASSEWDPSLPDTQYF. The chain has TRBV6-1 and TRBJ2-3; without DNA, the TCRdb call of TRBD1 cannot be checked. The CDR3 has 16 amino acids. The germline gives CDR1 MNHNS, CDR2 SASEGT.

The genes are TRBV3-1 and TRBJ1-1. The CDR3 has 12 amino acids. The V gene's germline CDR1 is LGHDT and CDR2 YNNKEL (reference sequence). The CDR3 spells CASRAGNTEAFF.

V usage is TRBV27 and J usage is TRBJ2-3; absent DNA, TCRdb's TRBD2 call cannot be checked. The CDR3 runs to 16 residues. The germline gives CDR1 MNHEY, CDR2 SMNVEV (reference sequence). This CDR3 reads CASSLSDSGYTDTQYF.

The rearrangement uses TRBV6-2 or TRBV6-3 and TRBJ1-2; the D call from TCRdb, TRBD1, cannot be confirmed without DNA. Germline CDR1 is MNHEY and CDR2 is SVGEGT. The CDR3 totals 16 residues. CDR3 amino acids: CASRTRGGGIHYGYTF.

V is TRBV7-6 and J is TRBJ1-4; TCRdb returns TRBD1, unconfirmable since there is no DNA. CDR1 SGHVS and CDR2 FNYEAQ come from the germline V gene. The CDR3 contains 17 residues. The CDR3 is CASSNQGRGLTNEKLFF.

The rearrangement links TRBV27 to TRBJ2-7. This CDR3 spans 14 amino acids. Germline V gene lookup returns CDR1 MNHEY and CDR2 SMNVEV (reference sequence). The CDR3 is CASSFSVGGYEQYF.

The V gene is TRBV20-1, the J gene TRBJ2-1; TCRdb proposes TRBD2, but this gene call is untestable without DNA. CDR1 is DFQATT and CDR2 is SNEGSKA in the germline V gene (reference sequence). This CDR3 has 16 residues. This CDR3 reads CSAEGLAREGYNEQFF.

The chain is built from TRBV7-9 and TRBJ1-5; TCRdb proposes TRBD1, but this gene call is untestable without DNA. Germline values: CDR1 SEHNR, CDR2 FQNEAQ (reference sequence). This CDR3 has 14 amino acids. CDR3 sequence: CASSPGGGSQPQHF.

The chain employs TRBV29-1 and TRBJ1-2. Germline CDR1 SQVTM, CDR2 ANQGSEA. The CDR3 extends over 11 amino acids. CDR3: CSVERADGYTF.

CDR3: CASSGNLNTGELFF. The chain uses TRBV2 and TRBJ2-2. The CDR3 is made up of 14 amino acids. The germline V gene has CDR1 SNHLY and CDR2 FYNNEI.

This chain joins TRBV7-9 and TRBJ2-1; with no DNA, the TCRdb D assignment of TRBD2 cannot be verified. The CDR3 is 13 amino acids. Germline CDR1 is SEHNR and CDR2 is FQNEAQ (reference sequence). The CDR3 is CASSPPRGNEQFF.

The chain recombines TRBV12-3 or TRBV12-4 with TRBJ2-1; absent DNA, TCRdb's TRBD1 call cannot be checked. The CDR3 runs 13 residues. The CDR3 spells CASSSLGTDWQFF.

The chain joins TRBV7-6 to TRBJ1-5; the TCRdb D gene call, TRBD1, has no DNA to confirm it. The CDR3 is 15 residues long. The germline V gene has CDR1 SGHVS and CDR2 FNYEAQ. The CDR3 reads CASSPGTGLYQPQHF. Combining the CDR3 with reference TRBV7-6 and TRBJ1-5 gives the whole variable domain GAGVSQSPRYKVTKRGQDVALRCDPISGHVSLYWYRQALGQGPEFLTYFNYEAQQDKSGLPNDRFSAERPEGSISTLTIQRTEQRDSAMYRCASSPGTGLYQPQHFGDGTRLSIL.

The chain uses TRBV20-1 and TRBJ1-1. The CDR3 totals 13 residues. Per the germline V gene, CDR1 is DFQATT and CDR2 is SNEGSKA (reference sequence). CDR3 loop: CSARDWVDTEAFF.